These T cell receptor beta chains were read from a single sample in a study of post-analysis software for immune sequencing data. Via MiXCR, TCRdb re-called the PCR reads, giving one row per CDR3 protein. The data show 650,000 to 850,000 distinct CDR3 sequences, with about 45% seen just once and roughly 5% held by the top ten. Sequences were obtained from blood. The receptors were sampled from a girl under 18 with multiple sclerosis. Each CDR3 is given with its conserved first and last residue. A D gene is named only where the DNA matches it firmly. Where a row states a size, it is once, few, many or the class of an expanded clone; other rows omit it.

D: .; J: TRBJ1-5; size: .; V: TRBV4-2; DNA: TGTGCCAGCAGCCGAGGGGGGGAGCAGCCCCAGCATTTT; CDR3: CASSRGGEQPQHF
D: TRBD2; J: TRBJ2-1; size: .; V: TRBV7-8; DNA: TGTGCCAGCAGCCGAACATTCCGGGAGGTGGAGCAGTTCTTC; CDR3: CASSRTFREVEQFF
D: .; J: TRBJ2-3; size: few; V: TRBV12-3/TRBV12-4; DNA: TGTGCCAGCAGTTCCCCCCCGTCGGGCGGCCATAGCACAGATACGCAGTATTTT; CDR3: CASSSPPSGGHSTDTQYF
D: TRBD1; J: TRBJ1-5; size: few; V: TRBV5-6; DNA: TGTGCCAGCAGCGACGGGACAGTCGACAATCAGCCCCAGCATTTT; CDR3: CASSDGTVDNQPQHF
D: TRBD1; J: TRBJ2-7; size: .; V: TRBV27; DNA: TGTGCCAGTCTCTCTGCAGGGGGAAAGCAGTACTTC; CDR3: CASLSAGGKQYF
D: TRBD1; J: TRBJ2-5; size: few; V: TRBV18; DNA: TGTGCCAGCTCACCACCGACAGGGCGAGAGACCCAGTACTTC; CDR3: CASSPPTGRETQYF
D: .; J: TRBJ1-2; size: few; V: TRBV9; DNA: TGTGCCAGCAGCGTAGCATCAGCACCCGCGAACTATGGCTACACCTTC; CDR3: CASSVASAPANYGYTF
D: .; J: TRBJ2-1; size: .; V: TRBV20-1; DNA: TGCAGTGCCCCGGTGCCAGGACTAACCAATGAGCAGTTCTTC; CDR3: CSAPVPGLTNEQFF
D: .; J: TRBJ2-3; size: few; V: TRBV27; DNA: TGTGCCAGCAGCCAGACCTGGGCGGGCCAGCTTAGCACAGATACGCAGTATTTT; CDR3: CASSQTWAGQLSTDTQYF
D: .; J: TRBJ2-7; size: .; V: TRBV29-1; DNA: TGCAGCGTTGCCCATCCATACGAGCAGTACTTC; CDR3: CSVAHPYEQYF
D: .; J: TRBJ2-1; size: .; V: TRBV10-3; DNA: TGTGCCATCAGTGAGTCGACAGGCGGTAGCTCCTACAATGAGCAGTTCTTC; CDR3: CAISESTGGSSYNEQFF
D: .; J: TRBJ2-2; size: once; V: TRBV4-3; DNA: TGCGCCAGCAGCCAAGAGATAACCGGGACACACGTAGAGACCGGGGAGCTGTTTTTT; CDR3: CASSQEITGTHVETGELFF
D: .; J: TRBJ1-5; size: .; V: TRBV2; DNA: TGTGCCAGCAGGGAGGGGCCGGGGTTTCAGCCCCAGCATTTT; CDR3: CASREGPGFQPQHF
D: .; J: TRBJ2-1; size: .; V: TRBV12-3/TRBV12-4; DNA: TGTGCCAGCAGTTTTATCGCGTATGAGCAGTTCTTC; CDR3: CASSFIAYEQFF
D: .; J: TRBJ2-1; size: few; V: TRBV7-8; DNA: TGTGCCAGCATCCTACGGGATGAGCAGTTCTTC; CDR3: CASILRDEQFF